This T cell receptor (beta chain) was captured by sequencing in a study of blood T cell repertoires in COVID-19. About the research overall: The origin of the acute and convalescent COVID-19 samples was the United States, Italy and Spain.

In the study's own analysis: It was from reference gene primer amplification that nucleated cell counts were estimated. The repertoire was sequenced with immunoSEQ multiplex PCR; TCRdb's copy has only in-frame clones and lacks some. The DNA was the basis for D and trimming; V, J and clone size are from that table. This table holds approximately 250,000 clones, 75% to 85% found once. Those who participated ranged in age from about 18 to 89 years and resided in 24 US areas. Categorization into cohorts depended on clinical history that participants reported. This CDR3 is 19 amino acids long. Germline V lookup: CDR1 SGHTA, CDR2 FQGTGA. Unmatched junction bases numbered 10, after V lost 4 bases and J lost 0 bases.

This TCR derives from a woman in her fifties or sixties with acute COVID-19. The sequencing input was PBMCs or T cells enriched from blood (not recorded which). The chain recombines TRBV7-3 with TRBJ2-1, with 12 bases aligning to TRBD2. The CDR3 sequence: CASSSPGLAGPASYNEQFF. CDR3 DNA: TGTGCCAGCAGCTCTCCCGGACTAGCGGGGCCGGCCTCCTACAATGAGCAGTTCTTC.